The clone carrying this T cell receptor (beta chain) was observed many times. Its specificity is unknown. It was RNA transcripts that yielded the amplified TCR beta CDR3 regions. Using the HTBI primer set, a first-round RT-PCR was run on the TCR CDR3. Each CDR3 protein gets one entry after TCRdb re-called the multiplex PCR reads with MiXCR. The data contain 350,000 to 450,000 distinct CDR3 sequences, about 14% of them singletons. The data originate from a study of T cells in Graves' hyperthyroidism and ophthalmopathy. At the level of the study: Specimen type is peripheral blood, collected at initial diagnosis prior to any treatment.

Overall study findings and caveats: Median prediction lead before ophthalmopathy onset was around 7 months with the model.

V was trimmed by 0 bases and J by 5 bases, leaving 13 bases between them. The CDR3 length is 16 residues. The sequence derives from a woman aged 60 to 75 with Graves' hyperthyroidism. The sequencing sample was made of blood. V and J are TRBV12-3 or TRBV12-4 and TRBJ2-2; D perhaps matches TRBD2 (6 bases). CDR3 amino acids: CASSLALPGVTGELFF. CDR3 coding DNA: TGTGCCAGCAGTTTAGCGCTCCCGGGAGTTACCGGGGAGCTGTTTTTT.